This T cell receptor beta chain appears in the sequencing data of a study of cytomegalovirus exposure and HLA in healthy donors (dated by TCRdb to the late 2010s). About the investigation overall: According to a later analysis, one platform produced both the 100 to 150 validation repertoires and the 670 or so repertoires of the first cohort. The study was designed to test whether signatures of past pathogen exposure could be identified by cataloging public T cell receptors. A separate validation cohort of 100 to 150 different subjects was used in addition to the roughly 620-subject first cohort. The study combined high-throughput TCR immunosequencing, statistical association of individual TCRs with disease status, and machine learning to predict cytomegalovirus infection status.

The donors belonged to the validation cohort of about 110 subjects, which was separate from the roughly 680-subject first cohort. This clone was observed once. Its binding antigen is unknown. Per-nucleotide qualities are absent, and no much larger clonotype sits a single base away. Library preparation employed the immunoSEQ multiplex PCR assay. The original methods were these. A statistical classification framework was built for diagnosing cytomegalovirus status from the catalog of TCR beta chain sequences. The immuneACCESS repertoire file appears here via TCRdb, limited to in-frame rearrangements. These files lack a portion of the clones; in checked studies, under half of the deficit traces to unresolved V genes, and the cause of the others is not known. Clone size and V and J calls were adopted from that table, with D and trimming inferred from the DNA. This sample gives more than 80,000 clones in total; roughly 90% of them show up just once. 1.8% of the sample goes to the ten largest clones.

Clipping removes 4 bases from V and 0 bases from J, with 7 as the unmatched junction base count. For CDR1 and CDR2, the germline V gene (reference sequence) lists SGHNT and YYREEE. The cysteine opens and the phenylalanine closes a CDR3 of 18 amino acids. The retained sequence is limited to the CDR3, 54 bases, with the frame set at the first base. The full study reports these points: All 120 or so repertoires were used to score co-occurrence in the validation cohort in a later analysis, because that analysis had no HLA typing for the cohort. In a later analysis, TCRs clustered in the first cohort were found to also tend to co-occur in the approximately 120 validation repertoires, with 85% to 95% of cluster scores above 0. The classifier was reported to diagnose cytomegalovirus status with high specificity and sensitivity in both the original cohort and the validation cohort. The authors suggested that the approach could potentially be extended to other disease states and immunological phenotypes. Most TCR sequences were seen in very few donors, while some public TCRs were found in many individuals. In vitro tests confirmed that a few of the cytomegalovirus-associated TCR beta chains recognize cytomegalovirus antigens. The study gave a list of around 170 TCR beta chains associated with cytomegalovirus.

The TCR comes from a woman under 30 in good health and CMV-seropositive. The sequenced sample was PBMCs. Recombination connected TRBV5-4 to TRBJ2-3, with 14 bases matching TRBD2. The DNA sequence follows: TGTGCCAGCAGCCCGACTAGCGGGGGGGAAACTAGCACAGATACGCAGTATTTT. Translated, it reads CASSPTSGGETSTDTQYF.